This section outlines one T cell receptor beta chain sequence together with its context. This entry comes from a study of T-cell reconstitution after alpha-beta-depleted transplantation in children. With 2 bases clipped from V and 3 bases from J, the junction kept 0 bases outside the gene matches. This CDR3 region has 14 residues. Germline CDR1 is LGHNA and CDR2 is YSLEER. A TCRbeta library incorporating unique molecular identifiers was prepared. One entry per CDR3 protein, called by TCRdb with MiXCR from the PCR reads. The data contain 490,000 or so distinct CDR3 sequences, roughly an eighth of them seen just once; the ten biggest clones take up around 5.8%.

The clonotype originates from a human donor who donated a stem cell graft to a child with combined immunodeficiency. This chain uses TRBV4-3 with TRBJ2-5; 10 bases fit TRBD2. The sequencing here drew on PBMCs from the stem cell graft donor, taken from the stem cell graft. CDR3 DNA: TGCGCCAGCAGCCAACTAGCGGGGGAAGAGACCCAGTACTTC. This gives the protein CASSQLAGEETQYF.